These 27 T cell receptor beta chains share one sample of origin, sequenced in a study of patients and donors after allogeneic stem cell transplantation. TCRdb re-analysed the RT-PCR reads in MiXCR, keeping a single row per CDR3 protein. Of about 410,000 distinct CDR3 sequences in the sample, around 16% are singletons; the top ten hold roughly 7.2%. Sequencing input: blood, either unsorted or a sorted T cell fraction (not recorded which). These receptors all come from a human donor who was either an allogeneic HSCT recipient or a stem cell or donor lymphocyte infusion donor (not recorded which). It is not recorded whose cells these are; they may come from a transplant donor.

The chain couples TRBV7-9 to TRBJ2-1; D might be TRBD2 (5 bases). The CDR3 totals 15 residues. Germline CDR1 and CDR2: SEHNR and FQNEAQ (reference sequence). The V end lost 4 bases, the J end lost 0 bases, and 10 bases lay between the germline ends. The CDR3 here is CASSSQRSSYNEQFF. CDR3 bases: TGTGCCAGCAGCTCACAGCGGAGCTCCTACAATGAGCAGTTCTTC.

The chain has TRBV14 and TRBJ1-2; D call uncertain. This CDR3 comprises 15 residues. V shed 0 bases and J shed 6 bases, with 14 bases lying between them. Germline CDR1 reads SGHDN; CDR2 reads FVKESK. The CDR3 loop is CASSQDIGRNHGYTF. Here the CDR3 DNA reads TGTGCCAGCAGCCAAGACATCGGCAGGAACCATGGCTACACCTTC.

The rearrangement links TRBV7-8 to TRBJ1-1; D might be TRBD1 (5 bases). This CDR3 comprises 12 residues. Trimming took off 3 bases at V and 10 bases at J, with 12 bases between the two ends. The germline V gene encodes CDR1 SGHVS and CDR2 FQNEAQ. The DNA for the CDR3 is TGTGCCAGCAGCTTCCCCGGGACCGGAGCTTTCTTT. This translates into CASSFPGTGAFF.

This chain joins TRBV28 and TRBJ2-7; maybe TRBD2 (5 bases). CDR1 MDHEN and CDR2 SYDVKM come from the germline V gene. Trimming left V 3 bases short and J 3 bases short, with 15 bases between. CDR3 size: 15 residues. The CDR3 region is CASSFRGKRHYEQYF. The CDR3 bases are TGTGCCAGCAGTTTTCGAGGGAAGCGGCACTACGAGCAGTACTTC.

This chain links TRBV18 with TRBJ1-2; D remains ambiguous. CDR1 and CDR2 from the germline V gene are KGHSH and LQKENI. V lost 3 bases and J lost 4, with 6 bases in between. This CDR3 is built from 12 residues. CDR3 loop: CASSPGFYGYTF. CDR3 coding DNA: TGTGCCAGCTCACCGGGCTTCTATGGCTACACCTTC. Combining the CDR3 with reference TRBV18 and TRBJ1-2 gives the whole variable domain NAGVMQNPRHLVRRRGQEARLRCSPMKGHSHVYWYRQLPEEGLKFMVYLQKENIIDESGMPKERFSAEFPKEGPSILRIQQVVRGDSAAYFCASSPGFYGYTFGSGTRLTVV.

The table lists this clonotype with a few counts. The CDR3 is CASSGGFRGYTF. CDR3 DNA: TGTGCCAGCAGTGGCGGCTTTAGAGGCTACACCTTC. The chain has TRBV2 and TRBJ1-2; no definite D call. Trimming cost V 4 bases and J 8 bases, with 11 bases left between them. Germline assignment: CDR1 SNHLY and CDR2 FYNNEI. The CDR3 is 12 residues long.

The V gene is TRBV10-3, the J gene TRBJ2-7, with D unclear. The CDR3 has 12 amino acids. The germline V and J ends were trimmed by 0 bases and 3 bases, with 3 bases remaining between them. Germline V lookup: CDR1 ENHRY, CDR2 SYGVKD. The CDR3 coding sequence is TGTGCCATCAGTGAGTCGTTCTACGAGCAGTACTTC. It is translated as CAISESFYEQYF.

The table lists this clonotype with a few counts. The chain joins TRBV29-1 to TRBJ2-5; D ambiguous. CDR3 size: 13 residues. The V and J ends lost 4 bases and 1 base respectively, with 10 bases between them. Germline V gene sequence: CDR1 SQVTM, CDR2 ANQGSEA. CDR3 residues: CSVVRWLQETQYF. The CDR3 bases are TGCAGCGTTGTGAGGTGGCTCCAAGAGACCCAGTACTTC.

The chain couples TRBV7-2 to TRBJ1-5; 10 nucleotides match TRBD1. Germline V gene sequence: CDR1 SGHTA, CDR2 FQGNSA. This CDR3 has 16 residues. Unmatched junction bases numbered 6, after V lost 4 bases and J lost 3 bases. CDR3 in amino acids: CASSYPGQGPNQPQHF. CDR3 nucleotide sequence: TGTGCCAGCAGCTATCCGGGACAGGGGCCCAATCAGCCCCAGCATTTT.

CDR3: CASSRGTQAALYTEAFF. CDR3 in DNA: TGCGCCAGCAGCCGGGGCACGCAGGCAGCCTTATACACTGAAGCTTTCTTT. J is TRBJ1-1 and V is TRBV4-3; D is possibly TRBD1 (5 bases). Germline V gives CDR1 LGHNA, CDR2 YSLEER. This CDR3 has 17 amino acids. Deletions cut 4 bases from V and 3 bases from J, with 21 bases between.

The CDR3 region is CASSRRAGGFSRNEQFF. CDR3 DNA sequence: TGTGCCAGCAGCCGAAGAGCAGGGGGTTTCAGCCGCAATGAGCAGTTCTTC. The V and J genes are TRBV7-9 and TRBJ2-1; 7 bases fit TRBD1. This CDR3 is built from 17 residues. Germline CDR1 reads SEHNR; CDR2 reads FQNEAQ (reference sequence). J gave up 6 bases and V 5 bases, and 16 bases lay outside the gene matches. The full variable domain, rest sourced from reference TRBV7-9 and TRBJ2-1, is DTGVSQNPRHKITKRGQNVTFRCDPISEHNRLYWYRQTLGQGPEFLTYFQNEAQLEKSRLLSDRFSAERPKGSFSTLEIQRTEQGDSAMYLCASSRRAGGFSRNEQFFGPGTRLTVL.

The V and J genes are TRBV20-1 and TRBJ2-1; D call uncertain. The V end lost 4 bases, the J end lost 0 bases, and 10 bases lay between the germline ends. Germline CDR1 and CDR2: DFQATT and SNEGSKA (reference sequence). The length of the CDR3 is 14 residues. Here the CDR3 DNA reads TGCAGTGCTATAGGCCGGAGCTCCTACAATGAGCAGTTCTTC. This gives the protein CSAIGRSSYNEQFF.

CDR3 loop: CASTRATGGDTGELFF. The CDR3 DNA sequence: TGTGCCAGCACCCGGGCCACCGGGGGGGACACCGGGGAGCTGTTTTTT. V usage is TRBV6-1 and J usage is TRBJ2-2; 8 nucleotides match TRBD2. In germline, CDR1 is MNHNS, CDR2 SASEGT. This CDR3 has 16 residues. With V trimmed by 7 bases and J by 3 bases, 10 bases remained unmatched.

This chain connects TRBV29-1 to TRBJ2-5; D may correspond to TRBD1 or TRBD2 (5 bases each). The CDR3 consists of 13 residues. Germline V lookup: CDR1 SQVTM, CDR2 ANQGSEA. With 4 bases removed from V and 3 bases from J, the gap between germline ends came to 12 bases. The CDR3 DNA reads TGCAGCGTTGTAAGGGACGGGGAAGAGACCCAGTACTTC. This sequence encodes CSVVRDGEETQYF.

This clonotype was detected only a few times. The rearrangement uses TRBV11-2 and TRBJ2-1, with 13 bases fitting TRBD2. V gave up 5 bases and J gave up 9 bases; unmatched junction bases: 4. Germline V gene sequence: CDR1 SGHAT, CDR2 FQNNGV. CDR3 length: 14 amino acids. The CDR3 DNA is TGTGCCAGCAGCCGACTAGCGGGGGGCCTTGAGCAGTTCTTC. The encoded protein is CASSRLAGGLEQFF.

The chain uses TRBV6-1 and TRBJ2-1; the match to TRBD1 covers 10 bases. The CDR3 sequence is 15 residues long. J lost 3 bases, V lost 6 bases, and 5 bases had no gene match. Per the germline V gene, CDR1 is MNHNS and CDR2 is SASEGT. This CDR3 reads CASSAGTGDYNEQFF. The CDR3 DNA reads TGTGCCAGCAGCGCTGGGACAGGGGACTACAATGAGCAGTTCTTC.

This clonotype has more than one count but fewer than ten. The J gene is TRBJ1-1, the V gene TRBV20-1; weak D call: TRBD1 (6 bases). CDR1 and CDR2 from the germline V gene are DFQATT and SNEGSKA (reference sequence). With 4 bases removed from V and 0 bases from J, the gap between germline ends came to 12 bases. The CDR3 is 14 residues long. CDR3 amino acids: CSATRQVMNTEAFF. The CDR3 DNA is TGCAGTGCTACGCGACAGGTCATGAACACTGAAGCTTTCTTT.

This clonotype was seen at least ten times. The V and J genes are TRBV18 and TRBJ2-2; no reliable D call. V shed 0 bases and J shed 3 bases, with 5 bases lying between them. CDR1 is KGHSH and CDR2 is LQKENI in the germline V gene. CDR3 length: 14 residues. CDR3 amino acids: CASSPPAYTGELFF. DNA of the CDR3: TGTGCCAGCTCACCACCTGCGTACACCGGGGAGCTGTTTTTT.

The chain employs TRBV11-2 and TRBJ2-5, with D possibly matching TRBD2 (6 bases). Per germline, CDR1 SGHAT and CDR2 FQNNGV. Trimming took off 4 bases at V and 5 bases at J, with 11 bases between the two ends. The CDR3 loop spans 13 amino acids. This CDR3 is CASSSRLVETQYF. The CDR3 DNA reads as TGTGCCAGCAGCTCTCGACTAGTTGAGACCCAGTACTTC.

The chain employs TRBV4-1 and TRBJ2-7; 11 nucleotides line up with TRBD1. Germline CDR1 and CDR2: MGHRA and YSYEKL. The CDR3 length is 15 residues. V dropped 4 bases and J dropped 3; count of bases not matched to a gene: 5. The chain's CDR3 is CASSPGTGGYYEQYF. DNA for the CDR3: TGCGCCAGCAGCCCGGGGACAGGGGGATACTACGAGCAGTACTTC.

The chain has TRBV4-1 and TRBJ2-7; 7 positions agree with TRBD2. The germline CDR1 and CDR2 sequences are MGHRA and YSYEKL. Germline trimming cut 1 base from V and 2 bases from J; bases unmatched to any gene: 5. The CDR3 length is 15 residues. The DNA for the CDR3 is TGCGCCAGCAGCCAAGCCGGGACTACAACCTACGAGCAGTACTTC. Its protein is CASSQAGTTTYEQYF.

The V call is TRBV7-6, the J call TRBJ2-5; TRBD1 or TRBD2 may be the D gene (6 bases each). Trimming stripped 1 base from V and 2 bases from J, with 11 bases between. The germline gives CDR1 SGHVS, CDR2 FNYEAQ. The CDR3 runs 15 residues. The CDR3 DNA sequence: TGTGCCAGCAGCTTAGAGACAGGAGGGCAAGAGACCCAGTACTTC. Translation gives CASSLETGGQETQYF.

This clonotype was seen more than once but under ten times. The chain combines TRBV20-1 with TRBJ2-3, with a weak D call TRBD2 (7 bases). The CDR3 contains 15 residues. The germline CDR1 and CDR2 sequences are DFQATT and SNEGSKA (reference sequence). Trimming took 6 bases from V and 3 from J, leaving 19 bases between them. The CDR3 nucleotides read TGCAGTGCGAAAAGGGGGGGACGCGGGACAGATACGCAGTATTTT. Protein sequence: CSAKRGGRGTDTQYF.

The chain uses TRBV4-3 and TRBJ1-1; 12 positions agree with TRBD1. The CDR3 is 13 amino acids. Germline lookup yields CDR1 LGHNA and CDR2 YSLEER. With V trimmed by 5 bases and J by 11 bases, 6 bases remained unmatched. The CDR3 loop reads CASSGDRGLRAFF. CDR3 nucleotide sequence: TGCGCCAGCAGCGGGGACAGGGGGCTGCGCGCTTTCTTT.

This clonotype was seen ten or more times. The CDR3 nucleotides read TGCGCCAGCAGCTTGGTTATCGGGGTGGGGACTGAAGCTTTCTTT. Amino acid sequence: CASSLVIGVGTEAFF. The chain joins TRBV5-1 to TRBJ1-1; D is undetermined. Germline V gene lookup returns CDR1 SGHRS and CDR2 YFSETQ. The CDR3 spans 15 residues. V was shortened by 0 bases and J by 5 bases, with 14 bases between the two germline ends. Drawing the rest from reference TRBV5-1 and TRBJ1-1, the complete variable domain is KAGVTQTPRYLIKTRGQQVTLSCSPISGHRSVSWYQQTPGQGLQFLFEYFSETQRNKGNFPGRFSGRQFSNSRSEMNVSTLELGDSALYLCASSLVIGVGTEAFFGQGTRLTVV.

This rearrangement joins TRBV11-1 to TRBJ1-2, with 7 bases matching TRBD1. There are 18 residues in the CDR3. CDR1 and CDR2 from the germline V gene are SGHAT and FQDESV (reference sequence). V lost 4 bases, J lost 3 bases, and 17 bases stayed unmatched. The DNA for the CDR3 is TGTGCCAGCAGCTCCGGAGAGACAGGGACCGGGATCGACTATGGCTACACCTTC. This sequence encodes CASSSGETGTGIDYGYTF. Together with reference TRBV11-1 and TRBJ1-2, the CDR3 gives the full variable domain: EAEVAQSPRYKITEKSQAVAFWCDPISGHATLYWYRQILGQGPELLVQFQDESVVDDSQLPKDRFSAERLKGVDSTLKIQPAELGDSAMYLCASSSGETGTGIDYGYTFGSGTRLTVV.

This clonotype turned up a few times. The rearrangement joins TRBV20-1 to TRBJ1-2, with a tentative D call TRBD1 (5 bases). Per germline, CDR1 DFQATT and CDR2 SNEGSKA (reference sequence). Trimming shortened V by 6 bases and J by 5 bases, and 16 bases separated the two germline ends. The CDR3 spans 13 residues. CDR3 in DNA: TGCAGTGCGCTCACAGAGGGGTGGTATGGCTACACCTTC. It encodes CSALTEGWYGYTF.